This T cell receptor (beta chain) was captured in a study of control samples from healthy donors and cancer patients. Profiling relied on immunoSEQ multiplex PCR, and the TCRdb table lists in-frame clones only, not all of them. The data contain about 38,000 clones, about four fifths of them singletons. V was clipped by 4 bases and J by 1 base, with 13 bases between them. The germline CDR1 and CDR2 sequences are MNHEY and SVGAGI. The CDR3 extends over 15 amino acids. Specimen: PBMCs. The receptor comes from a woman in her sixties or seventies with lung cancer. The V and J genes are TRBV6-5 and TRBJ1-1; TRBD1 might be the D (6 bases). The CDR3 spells CASSLRGGANTEAFF. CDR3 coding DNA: TGTGCCAGCAGTTTACGAGGGGGGGCGAACACTGAAGCTTTCTTT.